This T cell receptor beta chain was recovered during a study of blood T cell repertoires in COVID-19. In the study overall: Italy, Spain and the United States were the sources of the convalescent and acute COVID-19 samples.

CDR1 is SNHLY, CDR2 FYNNEI, per germline. The CDR3 extends over 11 amino acids. V was cut by 7 bases and J by 6 bases, with 9 bases left in between. Source study methods: The authors estimated nucleated cell counts from reference gene primer amplification. TCRdb's copy holds only in-frame clones and misses some; the assay was immunoSEQ multiplex PCR. V and J calls and clone size are as listed in that table; D and trimming were resolved from the DNA. The sample lists approximately 300,000 clones; 80% to 95% were seen once. The chain couples TRBV2 to TRBJ1-1; D is uncertain. What was sequenced was peripheral blood. This TCR was sampled from a woman aged 25 to 39 with COVID-19, enrolled during active disease. CDR3 sequence: CASKVVPEAFF. CDR3 sequence (DNA): TGTGCCAGCAAAGTAGTTCCTGAAGCTTTCTTT.